This TCR beta chain was obtained from a study of T-cell reconstitution after alpha-beta-depleted transplantation in children. This clonotype was counted at least ten times. A library of TCRbeta sequences, prepared with unique molecular identifiers, was generated. TCRdb passed the PCR reads through MiXCR, listing each CDR3 protein once. The repertoire has 550,000 to 600,000 distinct CDR3 sequences, 23% of them found once; the top ten carry around an eighth. Germline V gene lookup returns CDR1 MNHEY and CDR2 SVGEGT. Losses at the gene ends were 6 bases for V and 2 bases for J; bases not matched to a gene: 6. CDR3 length: 14 amino acids.

The sequence derives from a boy under two years old who had a stem cell transplant for acute myeloid leukemia, so the T cells may come from the graft donor. The source was PBMCs, mostly from graft donor cells, collected 360 days after TCRalphabeta/CD19-depleted stem cell transplant. V gene TRBV6-2 or TRBV6-3 combines with J gene TRBJ2-7; the match to TRBD1 covers 8 bases. CDR3 amino acids: CASRQGQGAYEQYF. Written as DNA, the CDR3 is TGTGCCAGCAGACAAGGACAGGGCGCCTACGAGCAGTACTTC.